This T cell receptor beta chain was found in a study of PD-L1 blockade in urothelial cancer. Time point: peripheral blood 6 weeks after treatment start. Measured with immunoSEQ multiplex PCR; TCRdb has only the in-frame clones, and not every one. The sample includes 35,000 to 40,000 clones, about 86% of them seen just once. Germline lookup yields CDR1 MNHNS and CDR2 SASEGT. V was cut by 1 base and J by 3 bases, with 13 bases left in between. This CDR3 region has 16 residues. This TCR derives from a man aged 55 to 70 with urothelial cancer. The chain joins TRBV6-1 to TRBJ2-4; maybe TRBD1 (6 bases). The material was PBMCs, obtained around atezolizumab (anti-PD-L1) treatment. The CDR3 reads CASSEEGGLGKNIQYF. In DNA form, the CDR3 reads TGTGCCAGCAGTGAAGAAGGGGGTTTGGGCAAAAACATTCAGTACTTC.